This paragraph reports one TCR beta chain. What it binds is not known. The data belong to a study of T cells in Graves' hyperthyroidism and ophthalmopathy. Findings and caveats of the study: Blood held most thyroid clonotypes expanded above 0.001 frequency.

Active moderate-to-severe ophthalmopathy, Clinical Activity Score at least 3, NOSPECS at least 4, under 3 months' duration. Criteria for exclusion of patients were uncontrolled infection, other autoimmune disease, pregnancy or lactation. The length of the CDR3 is 14 residues. Per the germline V gene, CDR1 is DFQATT and CDR2 is SNEGSKA (reference sequence). The V gene lost 3 bases and the J gene lost 2 bases, with 12 bases spanning the gap. Researchers took RNA transcripts and amplified the TCR beta CDR3 regions from them. The HTBI primer set was used in a first-round RT-PCR of the TCR CDR3. Using its own MiXCR run on the multiplex PCR reads, TCRdb lists one record per CDR3 protein. The sample includes hundreds of thousands of distinct CDR3 sequences, 16% of them seen just once.

This chain links TRBV20-1 with TRBJ2-3, with D perhaps TRBD2 (5 bases). Sequences were obtained from blood. The origin of this receptor is a woman in her thirties or forties with Graves' ophthalmopathy. CDR3 in DNA: TGCAGTGCTAGGACTACCTCTGACACAGATACGCAGTATTTT. It codes for CSARTTSDTDTQYF.